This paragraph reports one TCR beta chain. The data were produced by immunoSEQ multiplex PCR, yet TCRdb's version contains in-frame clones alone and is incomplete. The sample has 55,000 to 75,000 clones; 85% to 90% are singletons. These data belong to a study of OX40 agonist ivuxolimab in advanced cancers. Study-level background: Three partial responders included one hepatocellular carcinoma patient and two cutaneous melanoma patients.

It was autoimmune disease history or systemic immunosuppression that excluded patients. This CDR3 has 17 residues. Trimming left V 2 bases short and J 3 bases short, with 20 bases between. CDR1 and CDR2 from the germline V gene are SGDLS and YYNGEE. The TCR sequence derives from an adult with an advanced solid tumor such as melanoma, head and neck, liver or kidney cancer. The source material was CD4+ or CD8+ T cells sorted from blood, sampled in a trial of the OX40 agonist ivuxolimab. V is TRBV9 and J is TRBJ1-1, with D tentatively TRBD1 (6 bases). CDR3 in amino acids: CASSVRPTQTGDTEAFF. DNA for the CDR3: TGTGCCAGCAGCGTGCGCCCCACCCAGACAGGAGACACTGAAGCTTTCTTT.